The rows below give T cell receptor beta chains drawn from one sample of a study of blood T cell repertoires in COVID-19. TCRdb keeps only in-frame clones here, not all; method: immunoSEQ multiplex PCR. Of tens of thousands of clones in the sample, about 86% were seen once. Source material: peripheral blood. The receptors derive from a woman aged 70-85 years with acute or convalescent COVID-19. The CDR3 runs from the conserved cysteine through the conserved F or W. Where a row states a size, it is once, few, many or the class of an expanded clone; other rows omit it.

clone_size	j_call	v_call	cdr3_aa
.	TRBJ2-7	TRBV27	CASSNSIGGYEQYF
.	TRBJ2-7	TRBV5-1	CASSFSGQGYEQYF
.	TRBJ2-1	TRBV28	CASSWGTSGTSSYNEQFF
once	TRBJ1-5	TRBV6-1	CASSEIRGTNQPQHF
.	TRBJ2-1	TRBV7-3	CASSLITGTGDNEQFF
.	TRBJ2-7	TRBV18	CASSDIPGLLSGEQYF
.	TRBJ2-7	TRBV7-6	CASSLESTGTGSYEQYF
once	TRBJ2-1	TRBV6-2/TRBV6-3	CASSFHGTGRENNEQFF
.	TRBJ1-1	TRBV19	CASRQTGDRTEAFF
.	TRBJ2-3	TRBV7-9	CASSFRDWYTDTQYF